This T cell receptor (beta chain) was sequenced for a study of blood T cell repertoires in COVID-19. As for the study in general: There were acute and convalescent COVID-19 samples, and they came from the United States, Italy and Spain. The cDNA or gDNA used as material had been derived from T cells, B-cell-depleted T cells, or PBMCs.

Looked up from germline, CDR1 is GTSNPN and CDR2 is SVGIG (reference sequence). This CDR3 contains 12 residues. Trimming took off 0 bases at V and 7 bases at J, with 10 bases between the two ends. Original methodology: Counts of nucleated cells, estimated from reference gene primer amplification, were obtained. The repertoire was sequenced with immunoSEQ multiplex PCR; TCRdb's copy has only in-frame clones and lacks some. For V, J and clone size, that table is used; D and trimming come from the DNA. This table holds under 150,000 clones, 55% to 75% found once. The chain recombines TRBV30 with TRBJ2-7, with D hard to call. Sequencing was done on a sample of peripheral blood. The TCR was taken from a woman in her seventies with acute or convalescent COVID-19. CDR3 sequence: CAWSVRSREQYF. DNA for the CDR3: TGTGCCTGGAGTGTACGCAGCAGGGAGCAGTACTTC.